This TCR beta chain was found in a study of control samples from healthy donors and cancer patients. Trimming cost V 5 bases and J 3 bases; bases outside gene matches: 5. This CDR3 has 14 residues. Germline assignment: CDR1 SGHRS and CDR2 YFSETQ. Using immunoSEQ multiplex PCR, the repertoire was profiled, and TCRdb retains in-frame clones only, with some absent. The sample has over 100,000 clones; more than 85% are singletons. The chain links TRBV5-1 to TRBJ2-1; TRBD2 matches at 7 bases. The sequence came from a woman aged 45-65 years in good health. Material for sequencing was blood. The CDR3 DNA is TGCGCCAGCAGAGTGAGCGGGGTCTACAATGAGCAGTTCTTC. Residues: CASRVSGVYNEQFF.